Listed below are T cell receptor beta chains from one sample, sequenced in a study of blood T cells in healthy people across ages. TCRdb processed the 5' RACE reads anew with MiXCR; each CDR3 protein has one entry. Found here are around 670,000 distinct CDR3 sequences, less than 35% of them singletons; the top ten hold more than 15%. The specimen was blood. The receptors stem from a woman over 75 in good health. CDR3s include the opening cysteine and the closing phenylalanine or tryptophan. The order of the fields is D gene, V gene, clone size, J gene, CDR3 protein, CDR3 DNA. D genes are given only for firm matches. Size is stated for part of the rows, as once, few or many counts, or as a class when the clone is expanded.

TRBD2,TRBV4-2,many,TRBJ2-5,CASSQDTSGGLGTTQYF,TGTGCCAGCAGCCAAGATACTAGCGGGGGCTTGGGGACGACCCAGTACTTC
.,TRBV20-1,many,TRBJ2-4,CSARVPVGKNIQYF,TGCAGTGCTAGGGTACCGGTTGGCAAAAACATTCAGTACTTC
TRBD1,TRBV5-1,.,TRBJ1-4,CATSSGQGGEKLFF,TGCGCCACCTCTTCCGGACAGGGGGGAGAAAAACTGTTTTTT
TRBD1,TRBV9,.,TRBJ1-4,CASSVSLGQGGEKLFF,TGTGCCAGCAGCGTCTCCTTGGGACAGGGAGGGGAAAAACTGTTTTTT
.,TRBV3-1,.,TRBJ1-5,CASSQQFSNQPQHF,TGTGCCAGCTCCCAACAGTTTAGCAATCAGCCCCAGCATTTT
.,TRBV5-1,many,TRBJ2-1,CASSLAGTGVDEQFF,TGCGCCAGCAGCTTGGCCGGTACGGGGGTGGATGAGCAGTTCTTC
TRBD1,TRBV10-3,many,TRBJ2-1,CAISGPGQGGREQFF,TGTGCCATCAGTGGGCCGGGACAGGGAGGCCGTGAGCAGTTCTTC
TRBD1,TRBV6-2/TRBV6-3,.,TRBJ1-1,CASSYRGQVTTEAFF,TGTGCCAGCAGTTACCGGGGACAGGTTACGACTGAAGCTTTCTTT
TRBD2,TRBV5-4,many,TRBJ2-1,CASSRGGAANEQFF,TGTGCCAGCAGCCGCGGGGGGGCCGCCAATGAGCAGTTCTTC
.,TRBV12-3/TRBV12-4,few,TRBJ1-2,CTSSDSGVRYGYTF,TGTACCAGCAGTGACTCAGGGGTCCGCTATGGCTACACCTTC
.,TRBV3-1,few,TRBJ2-5,CASPDLRIQETQYF,TGTGCCAGCCCTGATTTGAGGATCCAAGAGACCCAGTACTTC
.,TRBV7-6,many,TRBJ2-7,CASSPRLFSYEQYF,TGTGCCAGCAGCCCGAGACTATTTTCCTACGAGCAGTACTTC
TRBD2,TRBV9,many,TRBJ2-7,CASSSIAGNEQYF,TGTGCCAGCAGCTCTATAGCGGGGAACGAGCAGTACTTC
TRBD2,TRBV6-2/TRBV6-3,.,TRBJ2-1,CASLSSPGTTYNEQFF,TGTGCCAGCTTATCCTCCCCCGGGACTACCTACAATGAGCAGTTCTTC
.,TRBV27,.,TRBJ1-3,CASSLGRNSGNTIYF,TGTGCCAGCAGTTTGGGGAGAAACTCTGGAAACACCATATATTTT
.,TRBV5-1,many,TRBJ2-7,CASSLGNGNYEQYF,TGCGCCAGCAGCTTGGGCAACGGGAACTACGAGCAGTACTTC
TRBD1,TRBV5-1,.,TRBJ1-4,CASSPYGTGLGEKLFF,TGCGCCAGCAGCCCATACGGGACAGGCCTGGGGGAAAAACTGTTTTTT
TRBD1,TRBV9,many,TRBJ2-1,CASSVGQGRNNEQFF,TGTGCCAGCAGCGTGGGACAGGGGCGGAACAATGAGCAGTTCTTC
TRBD1,TRBV6-6,.,TRBJ1-5,CASSPLTPTGGNQPQHF,TGTGCCAGCAGTCCCCTTACACCGACAGGGGGGAATCAGCCCCAGCATTTT
.,TRBV4-1,many,TRBJ2-7,CASSQEGAGYEQYF,TGCGCCAGCAGCCAAGAAGGGGCCGGCTACGAGCAGTACTTC
.,TRBV6-5,.,TRBJ1-2,CASRVQGRGGYTF,TGTGCCAGCAGAGTACAGGGAAGGGGTGGCTACACCTTC
TRBD1,TRBV20-1,many,TRBJ2-1,CSAHLGTGLYNEQFF,TGCAGTGCTCACCTCGGGACAGGCCTTTACAATGAGCAGTTCTTC
TRBD1,TRBV28,.,TRBJ2-6,CASSSMRGHGANVLTF,TGTGCCAGCAGTTCGATGAGGGGGCACGGGGCCAACGTCCTGACTTTC
.,TRBV5-1,many,TRBJ1-1,CASSTHRSWVDTEAFF,TGCGCCAGCAGCACCCATAGGAGTTGGGTGGACACTGAAGCTTTCTTT
.,TRBV21-1,many,TRBJ2-7,CATRPYEQYF,TGTGCCACAAGACCGTACGAGCAGTACTTC
TRBD1,TRBV14,.,TRBJ1-2,CASSIGGGNYGYTF,TGTGCCAGCAGCATTGGAGGGGGCAACTATGGCTACACCTTC
.,TRBV20-1,.,TRBJ1-2,CSAPDSSDYGYTF,TGCAGTGCCCCGGACAGTTCGGACTATGGCTACACCTTC
TRBD1,TRBV7-2,.,TRBJ1-4,CASSSGTGANEKLFF,TGTGCCAGCAGCTCCGGGACAGGGGCTAATGAAAAACTGTTTTTT
.,TRBV29-1,.,TRBJ2-7,CSVEAGAYEQYF,TGCAGCGTTGAAGCAGGTGCCTACGAGCAGTACTTC
.,TRBV6-5,.,TRBJ1-1,CASSYTFLAGNTEAFF,TGTGCCAGCAGTTACACCTTTCTGGCGGGAAACACTGAAGCTTTCTTT
.,TRBV4-2,.,TRBJ2-7,CASSQELGDINEQYF,TGTGCCAGCAGCCAAGAACTTGGGGACATCAATGAGCAGTACTTC
.,TRBV7-2,many,TRBJ1-6,CASSLGGFNSPLHF,TGTGCCAGCAGCTTAGGAGGGTTTAATTCACCCCTCCACTTT
.,TRBV6-5,.,TRBJ2-3,CASSYSGFRTDTQYF,TGTGCCAGCAGTTACTCGGGGTTCCGCACAGATACGCAGTATTTT
TRBD2,TRBV5-5,many,TRBJ2-5,CASSLVAGAIQETQYF,TGTGCCAGCAGCCTTGTAGCGGGGGCCATACAAGAGACCCAGTACTTC
TRBD1,TRBV4-1,many,TRBJ1-2,CASSRGQGVAGGYTF,TGCGCCAGCAGCCGAGGACAGGGAGTTGCGGGTGGCTACACCTTC
.,TRBV7-2,few,TRBJ2-3,CASSQSRGDTQYF,TGTGCCAGCAGCCAAAGTAGGGGAGATACGCAGTATTTT
TRBD2,TRBV5-1,few,TRBJ2-3,CASSLLAGSSTDTQYF,TGCGCCAGCAGCCTCCTAGCGGGATCTAGCACAGATACGCAGTATTTT
.,TRBV5-1,.,TRBJ1-1,CASSNTGTTNTEAFF,TGCGCCAGCAGCAACACCGGGACAACGAACACTGAAGCTTTCTTT
.,TRBV9,few,TRBJ2-2,CASSNRLAGPTGELFF,TGTGCCAGCAGCAACCGCCTCGCGGGGCCCACCGGGGAGCTGTTTTTT
.,TRBV6-1,few,TRBJ2-5,CASGHQRGRETQYF,TGTGCCAGCGGGCACCAAAGAGGGCGGGAGACCCAGTACTTC
TRBD1,TRBV6-5,many,TRBJ1-2,CASSRDSVYGYTF,TGTGCCAGCAGCAGGGACAGCGTCTATGGCTACACCTTC